This T cell receptor (delta chain) derives from a study of Vδ1+ human thymocytes. The study's findings and limits: Thymic TRG and TRD repertoires appeared highly polyclonal. The authors advised highly purified populations and single-cell validation. Around 18% of thymic delta-chain sequences were Vdelta2, with few Vdelta3, unlike blood Vdelta1+ controls.

A word on this clone: No antigen is known for it.

The germline V gene has CDR1 TSWWSYY and CDR2 QGS. V shed 5 bases and J 7 bases; nucleotides not matched to a gene: 17. This CDR3 is 17 amino acids long. Extracted RNA was reverse transcribed into cDNA. The CDR3 regions were amplified by multiplex PCR from V-gene primers to a constant-region primer. TCRdb reanalysed the multiplex PCR reads with CATT. The sample includes 80,000 or so delta-chain clones, about 35% of them seen just once. Between roughly 98% and 99.6% of sorted thymocytes were Vdelta1+. The V and J genes are TRDV1 and TRDJ1; 9 positions agree with TRDD2. This TCR was sampled from a boy under three years old who had congenital heart surgery. The specimen was Vdelta1+ gamma-delta thymocytes from the thymus. Subset specified: FACS-sorted CD3+ TCRalphabeta- TCRVdelta1+ TCRVdelta2- thymocytes. CDR3 sequence reads: CALGMLPPSYGTCKLIF. CDR3 in DNA: TGTGCTCTTGGGATGTTACCTCCTTCCTACGGTACTTGTAAACTCATCTTT.